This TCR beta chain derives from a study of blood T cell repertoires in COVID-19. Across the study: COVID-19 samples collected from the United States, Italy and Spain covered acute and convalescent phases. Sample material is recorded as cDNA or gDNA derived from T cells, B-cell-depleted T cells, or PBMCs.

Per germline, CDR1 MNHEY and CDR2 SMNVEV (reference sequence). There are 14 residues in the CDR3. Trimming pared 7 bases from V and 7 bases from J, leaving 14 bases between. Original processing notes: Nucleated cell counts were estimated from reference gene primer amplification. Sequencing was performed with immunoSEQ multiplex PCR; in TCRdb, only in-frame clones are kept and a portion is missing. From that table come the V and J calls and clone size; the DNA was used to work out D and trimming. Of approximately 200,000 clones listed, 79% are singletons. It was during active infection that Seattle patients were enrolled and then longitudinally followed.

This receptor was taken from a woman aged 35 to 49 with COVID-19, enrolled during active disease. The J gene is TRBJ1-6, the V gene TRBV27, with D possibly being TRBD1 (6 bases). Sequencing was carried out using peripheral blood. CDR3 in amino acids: CASTMAGANSPLHF. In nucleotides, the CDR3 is TGTGCCAGCACCATGGCAGGGGCGAATTCACCCCTCCACTTT.